These 13 T cell receptor beta chains were all obtained from the same sample, sequenced in a study of blood T cell repertoires in COVID-19 (dated by TCRdb to the early 2020s). Libraries came from the immunoSEQ multiplex PCR assay. TCRdb obtained this table from immuneACCESS and retained in-frame rearrangements with V and J assigned. These tables miss some clones; where compared with another copy, unresolved V genes account for less than half of the shortfall, and the remainder is unexplained. The table for this sample lists around 440,000 clones; about 91% of them were counted only once. Roughly 12% of the sample comes from the top ten. Sequenced: peripheral blood. These receptors were taken from a woman in her forties or fifties with COVID-19, enrolled during active disease.

CDR3 loop: CASSLSATYGYTF. CDR3 DNA: TGTGCCAGCAGTTTATCTGCTACCTATGGCTACACCTTC. The rearrangement links TRBV28 to TRBJ1-2; D uncertain. The CDR3 sequence is 13 residues long. The V gene lost 1 base and the J gene lost 4 bases, with 7 bases spanning the gap. Per germline, CDR1 MDHEN and CDR2 SYDVKM.

This chain joins TRBV5-1 and TRBJ2-3; D is uncertain. CDR3 size: 15 residues. Between the trimmed V and J ends, which lost 1 base and 6 bases, there was a span of 15 bases. From germline, CDR1 is SGHRS and CDR2 YFSETQ. The CDR3 sequence: CASSLLVPLEDTQYF. The CDR3 DNA reads TGCGCCAGCAGCTTGTTAGTTCCCCTCGAGGATACGCAGTATTTT.

This clone was seen just once. V and J are TRBV5-1 and TRBJ2-7; D unclear. Germline CDR1 reads SGHRS; CDR2 reads YFSETQ. V lost 1 base and J lost 3, with 8 bases in between. There are 13 residues in the CDR3. The CDR3 here is CASSLSASYEQYF. The CDR3, as DNA: TGCGCCAGCAGCTTGAGCGCCAGCTACGAGCAGTACTTC. Based on the CDR3 plus reference TRBV5-1 and TRBJ2-7, the full variable domain is KAGVTQTPRYLIKTRGQQVTLSCSPISGHRSVSWYQQTPGQGLQFLFEYFSETQRNKGNFPGRFSGRQFSNSRSEMNVSTLELGDSALYLCASSLSASYEQYFGPGTRLTVT.

As for this clone: The sample carries other DNA sequences with the same CDR3. The gene calls are TRBV27 and TRBJ2-7, with D perhaps TRBD1 (6 bases). V gave up 0 bases and J gave up 0 bases, with 6 bases separating them. This CDR3 spans 14 amino acids. CDR1 and CDR2 (germline): MNHEY, SMNVEV (reference sequence). CDR3 bases: TGTGCCAGCAGTTTATCCAGGGGCTCCTACGAGCAGTACTTC. Translated, it gives CASSLSRGSYEQYF.

The V and J genes are TRBV7-9 and TRBJ2-1; a possible D gene is TRBD1 (6 bases). The germline V gene encodes CDR1 SEHNR and CDR2 FQNEAQ (reference sequence). With 5 bases removed from V and 3 bases from J, the gap between germline ends came to 14 bases. There are 15 residues in the CDR3. The CDR3 loop is CASSPQRGSYNEQFF. CDR3 nucleotides: TGTGCCAGCAGCCCACAGAGGGGGAGCTACAATGAGCAGTTCTTC.

V usage is TRBV6-5 and J usage is TRBJ1-3; D unresolved. Germline V gene lookup returns CDR1 MNHEY and CDR2 SVGAGI. The CDR3 has 13 residues. V was cut by 7 bases and J by 0 bases, with 7 bases left in between. The CDR3 sequence: CASMVSSGNTIYF. CDR3 sequence (DNA): TGTGCCAGCATGGTTAGCTCTGGAAACACCATATATTTT.

The chain is built from TRBV10-1 and TRBJ1-1, with D uncertain. The CDR3 extends over 12 amino acids. Looked up from germline, CDR1 is WNHNN and CDR2 is SYGVQD (reference sequence). V lost 6 bases and J 8 bases, leaving 13 bases between the germline ends. For the CDR3, the DNA is TGCGCCAGCAGCCCAGATCTGATGGAAGCTTTCTTT. As protein: CASSPDLMEAFF.

The CDR3 nucleotides read TGTGCCAGACGCACCTCCGGACAGGGGGACTATGGCTACACCTTC. Amino acids: CARRTSGQGDYGYTF. The chain combines TRBV19 with TRBJ1-2, with TRBD1 matching 10 bases. The V and J ends lost 9 bases and 3 bases, in that order; junction bases with no gene match: 10. CDR3 length: 15 amino acids. Germline V gives CDR1 LNHDA, CDR2 SQIVND (reference sequence).

The chain has TRBV11-2 and TRBJ1-5; a weak D match, TRBD1 (5 bases). Trimming left V 5 bases short and J 0 bases short, with 11 bases between. In germline, CDR1 is SGHAT, CDR2 FQNNGV. The CDR3 loop spans 15 amino acids. CDR3 sequence (DNA): TGTGCCAGCAGCGCCCAGGGATATAGCAATCAGCCCCAGCATTTT. Translating gives CASSAQGYSNQPQHF.

Only one count was recorded for this clone. V usage is TRBV3-1 (or the pseudogene TRBV3-2) and J usage is TRBJ1-2; the D gene is possibly TRBD1 (6 bases). The CDR3 is 14 residues long. The germline V gene has CDR1 LGHDT and CDR2 YNNKEL (reference sequence). The V end was cut by 4 bases, the J end by 4 bases, with 13 bases between. DNA of the CDR3: TGTGCCAGCAGCCCAGATACAGGGATCTATGGCTACACCTTC. It yields the protein CASSPDTGIYGYTF.

The gene calls are TRBV4-1 and TRBJ1-1; no clear D. Trimming removed 3 bases from V and 0 bases from J, with 8 bases in between. CDR1 is MGHRA and CDR2 is YSYEKL in the germline V gene. The CDR3 contains 14 residues. CDR3 sequence: CASSHGRMNTEAFF. The CDR3 DNA reads TGCGCCAGCAGCCACGGGAGGATGAACACTGAAGCTTTCTTT.

In its sample, this clone was seen a few times. The gene calls are TRBV6-2 or TRBV6-3 and TRBJ1-1; D perhaps matches TRBD1 (5 bases). The germline CDR1 and CDR2 sequences are MNHEY and SVGEGT. V lost 2 bases and J 1 base, leaving 23 bases between the germline ends. This CDR3 is built from 19 residues. CDR3 DNA: TGTGCCAGCAGTTACACAAATTGGGTTTCAGGGAGGGGGAACACTGAAGCTTTCTTT. Translation: CASSYTNWVSGRGNTEAFF.

This clone was seen more than once but under ten times. V is TRBV28 and J is TRBJ1-6; D is perhaps TRBD1 (5 bases). This CDR3 has 13 amino acids. CDR1 and CDR2 (germline): MDHEN, SYDVKM. Trimming cost V 10 bases and J 10 bases, with 17 bases left between them. DNA for the CDR3: TGTGCCACCAACGGGGGGGATCGATCACCCCTCCACTTT. Encoded protein: CATNGGDRSPLHF.